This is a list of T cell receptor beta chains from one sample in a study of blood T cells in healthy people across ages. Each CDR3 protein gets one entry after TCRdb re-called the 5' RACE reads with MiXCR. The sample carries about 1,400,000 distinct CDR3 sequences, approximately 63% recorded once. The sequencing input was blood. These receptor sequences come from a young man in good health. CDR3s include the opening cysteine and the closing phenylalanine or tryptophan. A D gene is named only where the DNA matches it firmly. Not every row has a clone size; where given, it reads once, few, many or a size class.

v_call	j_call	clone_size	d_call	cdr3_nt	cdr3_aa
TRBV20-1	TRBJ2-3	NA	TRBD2	TGCAGTGCTATTACTAGCGGTTCTAGCACAGATACGCAGTATTTT	CSAITSGSSTDTQYF
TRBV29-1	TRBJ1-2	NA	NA	TGCAGCGTTGAAGAGGGGGGGCCCTTTGATGGCTACACCTTC	CSVEEGGPFDGYTF
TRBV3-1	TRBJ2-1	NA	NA	TGTGCTAGCAGCCAAGTTCCGGGGGCGGTTGAGCAGTTCTTC	CASSQVPGAVEQFF
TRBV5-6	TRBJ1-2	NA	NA	TGTGCCAGCAGCTTGCAAGTGGGTCGCTATGGCTACACCTTC	CASSLQVGRYGYTF
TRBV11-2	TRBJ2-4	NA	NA	TGTGCCAGCAGCGATCATCAGGGGAGAGAAGGGGAGAACATTCAGTACTTC	CASSDHQGREGENIQYF
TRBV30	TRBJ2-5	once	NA	TGTGCCTGGAGTCGGAGACTCCAAGAGACCCAGTACTTC	CAWSRRLQETQYF
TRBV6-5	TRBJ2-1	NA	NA	TGTGCCAGCAGTACTACAGGGCTGGATGAGCAGTTCTTC	CASSTTGLDEQFF
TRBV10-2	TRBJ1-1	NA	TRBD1	TGCGCCAGCAGTGGCAGGGGGCCCATGAACACTGAAGCTTTCTTT	CASSGRGPMNTEAFF
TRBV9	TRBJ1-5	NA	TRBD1	TGTGCCAGCAGCGCCTCGACAGGGTTGCAGCCCCAGCATTTT	CASSASTGLQPQHF
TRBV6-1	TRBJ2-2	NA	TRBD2	TGTGCCAGCAGCCCGCCTAGCGGGAGGCCCAACACCGGGGAGCTGTTTTTT	CASSPPSGRPNTGELFF
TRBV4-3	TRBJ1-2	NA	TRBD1	TGCGCCAGCAGCCAGGTGACGGTACAGGGGGCTTGGGGCTACACCTTC	CASSQVTVQGAWGYTF
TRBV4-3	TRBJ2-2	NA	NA	TGCGCCGGCAGCCAAGATCTCTGTTCCGGGGAGCTGTTTTTT	CAGSQDLCSGELFF
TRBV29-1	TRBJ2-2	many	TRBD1	TGCAGCGTTGCTGTGCAGGGGGCCCACACCGGGGAGCTGTTTTTT	CSVAVQGAHTGELFF
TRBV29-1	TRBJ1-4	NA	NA	TGCAGCGCGGGGTCGGGGACCGTGAAGGGAAAACTGTTTTTT	CSAGSGTVKGKLFF
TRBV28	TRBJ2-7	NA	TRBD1	TGTGCCAGCAGTTCCCAGGGACAGCCTAACACCGACGAGCAGTACTTC	CASSSQGQPNTDEQYF
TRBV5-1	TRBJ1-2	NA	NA	TGCGCCAGCAGCTTGGAGCCAGGGGACTACACCTTC	CASSLEPGDYTF
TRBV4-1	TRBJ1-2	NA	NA	TGCGCCAGCAGCCAAGGCTCAGGGACTAGTGGCTACACCTTC	CASSQGSGTSGYTF
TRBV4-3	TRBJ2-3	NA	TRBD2	TGCGCCAGCAGCCAAGATCCCACAGCGGGGCTAATTGGGGATACGCAGTATTTT	CASSQDPTAGLIGDTQYF
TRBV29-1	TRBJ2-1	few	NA	TGCAGCGTTGGCGGGCCCGAGCAGTTCTTC	CSVGGPEQFF
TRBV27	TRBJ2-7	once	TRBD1	TGTGCCAGCAGTTTATCGAGGGGACAGGGGGGTCAGGGTCAGTACTTC	CASSLSRGQGGQGQYF
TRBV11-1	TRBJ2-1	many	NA	TGTGCCAGCAGCTTAGGACTTAACTCCTACAATGAGCAGTTCTTC	CASSLGLNSYNEQFF
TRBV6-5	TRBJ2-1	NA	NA	TGTGCCAGCACCCAGGTAGGCGCATCCTACAATGAGCAGTTCTTC	CASTQVGASYNEQFF
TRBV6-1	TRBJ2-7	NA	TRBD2	TGTGCCAGCAGCGAGGCTAGCGGGATAGGGTACGAGCAGTACTTC	CASSEASGIGYEQYF
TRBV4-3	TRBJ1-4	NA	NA	TGCGCCAGCAGCCAAGTTGGGGGCGTGGAAAAACTGTTTTTT	CASSQVGGVEKLFF
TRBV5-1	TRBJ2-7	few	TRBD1	TGCGCCAGCAGAGCCGGGACAGGACACTACGAGCAGTACTTC	CASRAGTGHYEQYF
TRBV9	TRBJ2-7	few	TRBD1	TGTGCCAGCAGCCCAGTACAGGGGGTCTACGAGCAGTACTTC	CASSPVQGVYEQYF
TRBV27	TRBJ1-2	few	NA	TGTGCCAGCAGTCTTTCAGCCGACTATGGCTACACCTTC	CASSLSADYGYTF
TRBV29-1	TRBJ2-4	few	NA	TGCAGCGTGCGATCCCCTCGGGAGCAGTACTTC	CSVRSPREQYF
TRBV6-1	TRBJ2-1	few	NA	TGTGCCAGCAGCGAGTGGTCAGGATATGAGCAGTTCTTC	CASSEWSGYEQFF
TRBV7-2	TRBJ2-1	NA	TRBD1	TGTGCCAGCAGCCCGGGGTTACAGGGGGCCTACAATGAGCAGTTCTTC	CASSPGLQGAYNEQFF
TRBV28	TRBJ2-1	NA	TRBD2	TGTGCCACCTTAGGTACGGGGGGAAATGAGCAGTTCTTC	CATLGTGGNEQFF
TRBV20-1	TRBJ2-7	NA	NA	TGCAGTGCTAGAGCTTGGCGATTTCCCTACGAGCAGTACTTC	CSARAWRFPYEQYF
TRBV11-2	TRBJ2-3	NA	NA	TGTGCCAGCAGCTCCTCCGCGGGCCTCACAGATACGCAGTATTTT	CASSSSAGLTDTQYF
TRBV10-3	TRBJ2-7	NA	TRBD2	TGTGCCATCAGTGAGTCGATAGCGGGACCTAAGGTCGAGCAGTACTTC	CAISESIAGPKVEQYF
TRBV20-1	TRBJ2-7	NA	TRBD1	TGCAGTACTAGAGCCGGGACAGCTTACGAGCAGTACTTC	CSTRAGTAYEQYF
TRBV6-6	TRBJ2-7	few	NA	TGTGCCAGCAGTTACTCGACGGACAGCTCCTACGAGCAGTACTTC	CASSYSTDSSYEQYF
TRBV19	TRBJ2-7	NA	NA	TGTGCCAGTAGTATGGAGGCCCTGGGGGACGAGCAGTACTTC	CASSMEALGDEQYF
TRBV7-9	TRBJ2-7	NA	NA	TGTGCCAGCAGCCCTAGTATCACCTACGAGCAGTACTTC	CASSPSITYEQYF
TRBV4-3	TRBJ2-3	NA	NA	TGCGCCAGCAGCCAAGATAGTCGGAATGCGCAGTATTTT	CASSQDSRNAQYF
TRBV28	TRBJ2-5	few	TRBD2	TGTGCCAGCAGTGGGCGCGGTAGCGGGGGCAATGAGCAGTACTTC	CASSGRGSGGNEQYF
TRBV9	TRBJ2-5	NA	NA	TGTGCCAGCTGCAGGGACCTTGGTGAAGAGACCCAGTACTTC	CASCRDLGEETQYF
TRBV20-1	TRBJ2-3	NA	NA	TGCAGTGCTAGCTCCAGGGGGGGCTACACAGATACGCAGTATTTT	CSASSRGGYTDTQYF
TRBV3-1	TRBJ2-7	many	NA	TGTGCCAGCAGCCAAGATGGTGGAGGGGGGAACTCCTACGAGCAGTACTTC	CASSQDGGGGNSYEQYF
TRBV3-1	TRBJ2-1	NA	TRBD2	TGTGCCAGCAGCCTAAACGACAGAAGACTAGCGGGAGGTGGGAACAATGAGCAGTTCTTC	CASSLNDRRLAGGGNNEQFF
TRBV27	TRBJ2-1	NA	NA	TGTGCCAGCGGACCGACAGGGAGGAATGAGCAGTTCTTC	CASGPTGRNEQFF